These 7 T cell receptor beta chains were all obtained from the same sample, sequenced in a study of post-analysis software for immune sequencing data. General study results and limits: Patients showed TRBV5-6, TRBV5-1 and TRBV20-1 among several TRBV segments more frequent than in controls.

The antigens these receptors bind are not known. Presence of unique molecular identifiers characterized the TCR beta cDNA libraries. A single record per CDR3 protein comes from TCRdb applying MiXCR to the PCR reads. The sample has 170,000 or so distinct CDR3 sequences; approximately 28% are singletons. Sequencing was performed on blood. The receptor set was obtained from a girl aged 5-17 years with multiple sclerosis.

V and J are TRBV6-2 or TRBV6-3 and TRBJ1-5, with a possible D match to TRBD1 (5 bases). V lost 4 bases to trimming and J lost 4 bases, with 8 bases between them. This CDR3 is built from 13 residues. Germline CDR1 is MNHEY and CDR2 is SVGEGT. This CDR3 reads CASSLNRNQPQHF. The DNA of the CDR3 is TGTGCCAGCAGTTTAAACAGGAATCAGCCCCAGCATTTT.

The CDR3 spells CASSQGIGETQYF. The CDR3 nucleotides are TGCGCCAGCAGCCAAGGAATTGGAGAGACCCAGTACTTC. This chain links TRBV4-3 with TRBJ2-4; D call uncertain. TRBJ2-5 matches the DNA end more closely, so the J call is doubtful. Germline-derived CDR1 and CDR2 are LGHNA and YSLEER. This CDR3 region has 13 residues.

This clonotype occurred a few times. The chain recombines TRBV6-2 or TRBV6-3 with TRBJ1-4, with TRBD1 identical over 7 bases. The V and J ends lost 2 bases and 10 bases, in that order; junction bases with no gene match: 13. This CDR3 is 16 amino acids long. CDR1 and CDR2 from the germline V gene are MNHEY and SVGEGT. The CDR3 here is CASSYPQPTGTRKLFF. As DNA, the CDR3 is TGTGCCAGCAGTTACCCTCAACCGACAGGGACGAGAAAACTGTTTTTT.

This rearrangement joins TRBV5-1 to TRBJ2-7; 7 positions match TRBD1. The CDR3 covers 15 residues. V lost 4 bases and J lost 1; bases outside the gene matches: 8. Germline V gene lookup returns CDR1 SGHRS and CDR2 YFSETQ. For the CDR3, the DNA is TGCGCCAGCAGCCCAAGTCACAGGGGATCCTACGAGCAGTACTTC. The encoded protein is CASSPSHRGSYEQYF.

This clonotype was counted a few times. This chain links TRBV20-1 with TRBJ1-2, with D hard to call. The CDR3 has 14 residues. Trimming removed 0 bases at V and 2 bases at J, with 10 bases between. Per the germline V gene, CDR1 is DFQATT and CDR2 is SNEGSKA (reference sequence). The CDR3 here is CSARDIDRNYGYTF. The CDR3, as DNA: TGCAGTGCTAGAGATATAGACCGGAACTATGGCTACACCTTC.

The rearrangement joins TRBV21-1 to TRBJ2-1; the D call TRBD1 from the table was never checked on the DNA. TRBV21-1 is a documented pseudogene. The CDR3 extends over 15 amino acids. As DNA, the CDR3 is TGTGCCAGCAGTCTTGGGGGGGGCGAGAACAATGAGCAGTTCTTC. Protein sequence: CASSLGGGENNEQFF.

This chain joins TRBV28 and TRBJ2-7; D assignment may be TRBD1 or TRBD2 (6 bases each). Per germline, CDR1 MDHEN and CDR2 SYDVKM. V gave up 6 bases and J gave up 2 bases, with 20 bases separating them. The CDR3 consists of 16 residues. CDR3 nucleotides: TGTGCCAGCAGGACCCGTGGAGGGGGAGTAGCCTACGAGCAGTACTTC. Translating gives CASRTRGGGVAYEQYF.